This section outlines one T cell receptor beta chain sequence together with its context. Its antigen is not yet known. One base away there is no much larger clone; base qualities are not given. The data originate from a study of OX40 agonist ivuxolimab in advanced cancers. Describing the broader study: The costimulatory receptor OX40 (CD134) was targeted by ivuxolimab, a fully human IgG2 agonistic monoclonal antibody. Intravenous ivuxolimab was administered to patients every 2 weeks at six dose levels: 0.01, 0.1, 0.3, 1.5, 3 and 10 mg/kg. Among the 50 to 55 dose-escalation patients, 19 had hepatocellular carcinoma, 15 or so melanoma, 9 renal cell carcinoma and 9 head and neck cancer. The dose-escalation cohort was 82.7% male with a mean age of roughly 60 years, ranging from about 23 to 85. Prior anti-PD-1, anti-PD-L1 or anti-CTLA-4 therapy was permitted, and about 40% of dose-escalation patients had received checkpoint inhibitors. Partial responses were achieved by three dose-escalation patients, of whom one had hepatocellular carcinoma and two had cutaneous melanoma. Peripheral TCRbeta sequencing was intended to test whether TCR sequence diversity was altered and clonal T-cell expansion was caused by ivuxolimab. The monotherapy dose-escalation portion (N = 52 patients) of the phase I ivuxolimab trial is reported in the paper.

For CDR1 and CDR2, the germline V gene lists MDHEN and SYDVKM. V was cut back by 1 base and J by 0 bases, leaving a gap of 9 bases between them. The CDR3 starts with the cysteine, ends with the phenylalanine, and has 15 residues. The entry retains the CDR3 DNA only, 45 bases that are in frame from base 1. For sequencing of the TCRbeta CDR3 region, genomic DNA was extracted from the sorted cells. The immunoSEQ Assay was used to sequence the TCRbeta CDR3 regions. The clones in this table, taken by TCRdb from immuneACCESS, are in-frame only. Not every clone is retained; where verified, under half of the shortfall comes from an unresolved V gene, and the cause of the rest is unknown. For this sample there are about 63,000 clones; 85% to 90% appear just once. The ten largest make up 11% of the sample. The trial excluded patients who had a history of autoimmune disease or who were on systemic immunosuppression. Peripheral blood for TCR sequencing was collected from all dose cohorts at baseline, on cycle 4 day 1, and on cycle 7 day 1. Samples came from an open-label, multicenter, first-in-human phase I dose-escalation trial of ivuxolimab. Adults with locally advanced or metastatic head and neck squamous cell, hepatocellular, melanoma or renal cell carcinoma were enrolled in the trial. Before TCR sequencing, CD4+ T cells and CD8+ T cells from peripheral blood were sorted into separate populations.

Findings and caveats that apply to the study as a whole: In the 0.1-3.0 mg/kg groups, partial responders had among the lowest normalized peripheral clonal expansion, particularly in CD8+ T cells. At doses of 0.1 to 3.0 mg/kg, clonal expansion of both CD4+ and CD8+ T cells in blood was seen between baseline and week 6. After ivuxolimab, expanded clones were on average more numerous among CD8+ T cells than among CD4+ T cells. Low levels of normalized T-cell clonal expansion were also shown by some nonresponding patients. Antigen specificity was not determined for the clonally expanded peripheral T cells.

The sequence joins TRBV28 to TRBJ1-1, and possibly TRBD1, on 5 matching bases. The clonotype originates from an adult with an advanced solid tumor such as melanoma, head and neck, liver or kidney cancer. The material was CD4+ or CD8+ T cells sorted from blood, obtained in a trial of the OX40 agonist ivuxolimab. The CDR3 corresponds to CASSLSGLLNTEAFF. Read as DNA, the sequence is TGTGCCAGCAGTTTATCAGGGTTACTGAACACTGAAGCTTTCTTT. Reference TRBV28 and TRBJ1-1 genes cover what lies past the CDR3, so the full variable domain is DVKVTQSSRYLVKRTGEKVFLECVQDMDHENMFWYRQDPGLGLRLIYFSYDVKMKEKGDIPEGYSVSREKKERFSLILESASTNQTSMYLCASSLSGLLNTEAFFGQGTRLTVV.